The 18 T cell receptor beta chains below come from one sample, sequenced in a study of blood T cell repertoires in COVID-19. The method was immunoSEQ multiplex PCR; TCRdb's version includes in-frame clones alone and lacks a portion of them. Here the sample spans about 32,000 clones, around 87% being singletons. The sequencing sample was made of peripheral blood. These receptors all stem from a man in his sixties with active COVID-19.

This clone was seen only a few times. V is TRBV7-8 and J is TRBJ1-6, with 9 bases matching TRBD1. V lost 1 base and J lost 9; bases outside the gene matches: 7. Germline CDR1 and CDR2: SGHVS and FQNEAQ. The CDR3 sequence is 16 residues long. The CDR3 DNA sequence: TGTGCCAGCAGCTTAGTTCTGGGACAGGGTGGTTCACCCCTCCACTTT. It codes for CASSLVLGQGGSPLHF.

This clone was found once. J is TRBJ2-7 and V is TRBV18; 7 nucleotides line up with TRBD1. With 0 bases clipped from V and 2 bases from J, the junction kept 1 base outside the gene matches. The CDR3 loop spans 14 amino acids. CDR1 is KGHSH and CDR2 is LQKENI in the germline V gene. CDR3 bases: TGTGCCAGCTCACCACCTGGGACAGCCTACGAGCAGTACTTC. Amino acids: CASSPPGTAYEQYF.

This sequence joins TRBV19 and TRBJ2-7; 8 bases line up with TRBD2. The CDR3 is made up of 15 amino acids. V lost 5 bases, J lost 0 bases, and 6 bases stayed unmatched. Per the germline V gene, CDR1 is LNHDA and CDR2 is SQIVND (reference sequence). CDR3 amino acids: CASSVTSGPSYEQYF. The CDR3 DNA reads TGTGCCAGTAGTGTAACTAGCGGCCCCTCCTACGAGCAGTACTTC.

This clone showed up just a few times. The chain uses TRBV30 and TRBJ2-1; 8 nucleotides align to TRBD2. V lost 0 bases and J lost 4; bases outside the gene matches: 11. Germline values: CDR1 GTSNPN, CDR2 SVGIG (reference sequence). The CDR3 covers 17 residues. The CDR3 bases are TGTGCCTGGAGTGTAAAGGGGAGGAGCGGGAGATACAATGAGCAGTTCTTC. It yields the protein CAWSVKGRSGRYNEQFF.

V and J are TRBV7-2 and TRBJ1-5; possible D gene TRBD1, 6 bases. Trimming took 1 base from V and 6 from J, leaving 19 bases between them. The CDR3 spans 17 residues. Germline V lookup: CDR1 SGHTA, CDR2 FQGNSA. CDR3 amino acids: CASSLVGGAQAAQPQHF. As DNA, the CDR3 is TGTGCCAGCAGCTTAGTGGGGGGGGCGCAGGCAGCTCAGCCCCAGCATTTT.

The sample holds a few counts of this clone. The V gene is TRBV7-9, the J gene TRBJ2-7, with TRBD1 identical over 9 bases. The CDR3 totals 13 residues. Trimming removed 6 bases from V and 4 bases from J; junction bases left unmatched: 4. CDR1 SEHNR and CDR2 FQNEAQ come from the germline V gene (reference sequence). The CDR3 DNA is TGTGCCAGCAGATCCGGGACAGGGTACGAGCAGTACTTC. This codes for CASRSGTGYEQYF.

The rearrangement uses TRBV27 and TRBJ2-7, with 7 bases identical to TRBD1. CDR3 size: 18 residues. After removal of 5 bases from V and 3 bases from J, the junction contained 19 bases not matched to a gene. Germline V CDR1 and CDR2: MNHEY, SMNVEV (reference sequence). In nucleotides, the CDR3 is TGTGCCAGCAGTGCACTACAGGGGCGCCTTCGTTCCGGCTACGAGCAGTACTTC. Its translation: CASSALQGRLRSGYEQYF.

This chain joins TRBV13 and TRBJ2-7, with D hard to call. The CDR3 spans 14 residues. Germline lookup yields CDR1 PRHDT and CDR2 FYEKMQ (reference sequence). V was trimmed by 5 bases and J by 2 bases, leaving 13 bases between them. The CDR3 DNA reads as TGTGCCAGCAGCCCCACAGTGAATCCCTACGAGCAGTACTTC. This gives the protein CASSPTVNPYEQYF.

The chain joins TRBV5-6 to TRBJ1-1, with D perhaps matching TRBD1 (5 bases). The germline gives CDR1 SGHDT, CDR2 YYEEEE. V dropped 6 bases and J dropped 4 bases, with 13 bases sitting between them. The CDR3 is 13 amino acids. The CDR3 DNA is TGTGCCAGCACTCGTGGGGCCAGCACTGAAGCTTTCTTT. Protein product: CASTRGASTEAFF.

This chain connects TRBV4-3 to TRBJ2-2; 8 nucleotides align to TRBD2. Trimming removed 3 bases from V and 4 bases from J; junction bases left unmatched: 13. Germline V lookup: CDR1 LGHNA, CDR2 YSLEER. CDR3 size: 18 residues. CDR3 coding DNA: TGCGCCAGCAGCCAGCGAGCGGGAGCGAACGCGGCCACCGGGGAGCTGTTTTTT. Translating gives CASSQRAGANAATGELFF.

This clone appeared a single time. The rearrangement links TRBV11-2 to TRBJ2-2; a weak D match, TRBD1 (5 bases). The V gene lost 2 bases and the J gene lost 2 bases, with 9 bases spanning the gap. Per the germline V gene, CDR1 is SGHAT and CDR2 is FQNNGV. CDR3 length equals 15 residues. The CDR3 DNA sequence: TGTGCCAGCAGCTTATTCAGGGCCAACACCGGGGAGCTGTTTTTT. Translated: CASSLFRANTGELFF.

This clone has a handful of counts. The chain has TRBV19 and TRBJ1-4, with D possibly matching TRBD1 (6 bases). V was shortened by 4 bases and J by 8 bases, with 11 bases between the two germline ends. CDR1 and CDR2 from the germline V gene are LNHDA and SQIVND (reference sequence). This CDR3 comprises 13 residues. The CDR3 DNA follows: TGTGCCAGTAGTACCACAGGGCTGGAAAAACTGTTTTTT. Encoded protein: CASSTTGLEKLFF.

The V call is TRBV29-1, the J call TRBJ1-5, with 8 bases fitting TRBD1. The V gene end was trimmed by 7 bases and the J gene end by 3 bases; junction bases not matched to a gene: 5. Germline V gene lookup returns CDR1 SQVTM and CDR2 ANQGSEA. The CDR3 is made up of 13 amino acids. Here the CDR3 DNA reads TGCAGCGGTACGACAGGGGTCAATCAGCCCCAGCATTTT. This translates into CSGTTGVNQPQHF.

The chain links TRBV4-1 to TRBJ2-1, with 9 nucleotides matching TRBD2. This CDR3 has 18 residues. Trimming removed 1 base from V and 8 bases from J; junction bases left unmatched: 15. Germline V gene sequence: CDR1 MGHRA, CDR2 YSYEKL. The CDR3 sequence is CASSQVIGRKREDHEQFF. The CDR3 DNA sequence: TGCGCCAGCAGCCAAGTTATTGGGAGGAAGCGGGAGGACCATGAGCAGTTCTTC.

This clone was seen just once. The chain combines TRBV3-1 (or the pseudogene TRBV3-2) with TRBJ2-1, with 16 positions matching TRBD2. This CDR3 comprises 17 residues. The germline CDR1 and CDR2 sequences are LGHDT and YNNKEL (reference sequence). V shed 3 bases and J 6 bases; nucleotides not matched to a gene: 5. DNA of the CDR3: TGTGCCAGCAGCCAGGGACTAGCGGGGGGGCTGGGCAATGAGCAGTTCTTC. This codes for CASSQGLAGGLGNEQFF.

This chain uses TRBV5-1 with TRBJ1-5; D call uncertain. Trimming stripped 4 bases from V and 2 bases from J, with 10 bases between. Per the germline V gene, CDR1 is SGHRS and CDR2 is YFSETQ. This CDR3 contains 14 residues. The CDR3 DNA reads as TGCGCCAGCAGCCAAGCCGGGGGCAATCAGCCCCAGCATTTT. Its translation is CASSQAGGNQPQHF.

V and J are TRBV5-4 and TRBJ2-5; tentative D call: TRBD2 (6 bases). The CDR3 runs 14 residues. Germline V gene data show CDR1 as SGHNT and CDR2 as YYREEE (reference sequence). Trimming removed 2 bases from V and 6 bases from J, with 14 bases in between. CDR3 residues: CASSFVEGGQTQYF. The CDR3 bases are TGTGCCAGCAGCTTCGTGGAGGGAGGTCAGACCCAGTACTTC.

This clone has more than one count but fewer than ten. This chain connects TRBV2 to TRBJ2-2; D not resolved. Trimming removed 4 bases at V and 4 bases at J, with 10 bases between. The V gene's germline CDR1 is SNHLY and CDR2 FYNNEI. CDR3 length: 14 amino acids. Here the CDR3 reads CASSGETGTGELFF. The CDR3 nucleotides read TGTGCCAGCAGTGGTGAGACGGGCACCGGGGAGCTGTTTTTT.